This T cell receptor beta chain emerged from a study of PD-L1 blockade in urothelial cancer. Overall study context: The median T cell count in blood samples was 141,255. General study results and limits: TCR clonality was measured in pretreatment peripheral blood. Clonality below the median predicted better survival.

The V segment lost 4 bases and the J segment 5 bases; nucleotides outside the gene matches: 6. This CDR3 comprises 15 residues. From germline, CDR1 is SGHDT and CDR2 YYEEEE. Assay: immunoSEQ multiplex PCR; the TCRdb copy retains only in-frame clones and omits some. Found here are tens of thousands of clones, roughly 84% of them singletons; the top ten hold roughly 9.2%. Sample time point: pretreatment peripheral blood. In regard to this clone: No antigen is known for it.

The sequence came from a woman in her seventies with urothelial cancer. This chain links TRBV5-6 with TRBJ1-5; 10 nucleotides agree with TRBD1. This specimen consisted of PBMCs, obtained around atezolizumab (anti-PD-L1) treatment. CDR3 sequence reads: CASSPWGQGHQPQHF. In DNA form, the CDR3 reads TGTGCCAGCAGCCCGTGGGGACAGGGGCATCAGCCCCAGCATTTT.